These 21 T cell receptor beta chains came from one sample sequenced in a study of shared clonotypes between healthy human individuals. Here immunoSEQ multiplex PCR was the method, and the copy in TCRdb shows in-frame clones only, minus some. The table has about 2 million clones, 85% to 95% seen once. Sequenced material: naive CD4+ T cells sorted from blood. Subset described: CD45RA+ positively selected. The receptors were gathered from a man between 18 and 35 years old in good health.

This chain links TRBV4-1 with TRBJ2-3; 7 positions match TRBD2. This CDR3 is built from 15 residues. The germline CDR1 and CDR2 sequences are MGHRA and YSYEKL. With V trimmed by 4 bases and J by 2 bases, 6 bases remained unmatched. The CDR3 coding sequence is TGCGCCAGCAGCCCAGGACTAGTTTTCACAGATACGCAGTATTTT. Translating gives CASSPGLVFTDTQYF.

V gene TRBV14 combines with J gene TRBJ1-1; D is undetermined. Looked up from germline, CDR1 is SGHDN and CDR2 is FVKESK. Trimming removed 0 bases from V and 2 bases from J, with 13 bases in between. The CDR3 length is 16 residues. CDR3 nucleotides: TGTGCCAGCAGCCAAGATGTTGGCCCGGGAAACACTGAAGCTTTCTTT. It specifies CASSQDVGPGNTEAFF.

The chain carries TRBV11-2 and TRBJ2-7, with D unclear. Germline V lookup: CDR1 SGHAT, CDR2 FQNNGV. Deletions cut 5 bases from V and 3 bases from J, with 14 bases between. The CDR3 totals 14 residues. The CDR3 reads CASSPTVFGYEQYF. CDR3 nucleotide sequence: TGTGCCAGCAGCCCGACGGTATTTGGCTACGAGCAGTACTTC. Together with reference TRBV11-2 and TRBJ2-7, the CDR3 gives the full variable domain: EAGVAQSPRYKIIEKRQSVAFWCNPISGHATLYWYQQILGQGPKLLIQFQNNGVVDDSQLPKDRFSAERLKGVDSTLKIQPAKLEDSAVYLCASSPTVFGYEQYFGPGTRLTVT.

The CDR3 bases are TGTGCCAGCAGTGGACAGGGTTTAAACTACAATGAGCAGTTCTTC. This codes for CASSGQGLNYNEQFF. This chain uses TRBV2 with TRBJ2-1; the match to TRBD1 covers 7 bases. Germline CDR1 SNHLY, CDR2 FYNNEI. The CDR3 has 15 amino acids. Trimming took 4 bases from V and 3 from J; bases not matched to a gene: 6.

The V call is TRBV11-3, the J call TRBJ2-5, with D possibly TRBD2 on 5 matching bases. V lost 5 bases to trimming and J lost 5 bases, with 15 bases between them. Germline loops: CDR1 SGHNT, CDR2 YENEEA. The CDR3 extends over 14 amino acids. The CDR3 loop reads CASSPGVGMETQYF. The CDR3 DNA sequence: TGTGCCAGCAGCCCCGGGGTAGGGATGGAGACCCAGTACTTC.

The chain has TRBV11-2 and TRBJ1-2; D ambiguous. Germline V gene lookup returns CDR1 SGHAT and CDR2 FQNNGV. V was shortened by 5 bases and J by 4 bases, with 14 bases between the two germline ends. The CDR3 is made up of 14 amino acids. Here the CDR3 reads CASSTLSSGYGYTF. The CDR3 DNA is TGTGCCAGCAGCACTCTCAGCAGTGGCTATGGCTACACCTTC.

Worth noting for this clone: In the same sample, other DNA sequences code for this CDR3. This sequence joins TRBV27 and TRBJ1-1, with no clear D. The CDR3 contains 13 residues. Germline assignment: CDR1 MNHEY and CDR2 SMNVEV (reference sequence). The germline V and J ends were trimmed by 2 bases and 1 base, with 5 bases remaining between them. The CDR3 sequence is CASSLKGNTEAFF. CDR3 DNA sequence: TGTGCCAGCAGTTTAAAGGGGAACACTGAAGCTTTCTTT.

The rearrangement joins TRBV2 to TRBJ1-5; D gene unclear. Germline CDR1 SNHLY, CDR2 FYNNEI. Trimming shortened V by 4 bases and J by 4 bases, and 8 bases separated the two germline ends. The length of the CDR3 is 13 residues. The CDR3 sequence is CASSVIGNQPQHF. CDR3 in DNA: TGTGCCAGCAGTGTCATTGGAAATCAGCCCCAGCATTTT. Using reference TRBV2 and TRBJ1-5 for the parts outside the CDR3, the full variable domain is EPEVTQTPSHQVTQMGQEVILRCVPISNHLYFYWYRQILGQKVEFLVSFYNNEISEKSEIFDDQFSVERPDGSNFTLKIRSTKLEDSAMYFCASSVIGNQPQHFGDGTRLSIL.

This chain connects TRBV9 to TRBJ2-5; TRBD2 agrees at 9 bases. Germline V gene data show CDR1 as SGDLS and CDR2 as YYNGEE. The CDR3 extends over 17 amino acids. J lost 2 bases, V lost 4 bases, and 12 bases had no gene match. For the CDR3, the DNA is TGTGCCAGCAGCCCTAAGAGATCTAGCGGGGAACAAGAGACCCAGTACTTC. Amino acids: CASSPKRSSGEQETQYF. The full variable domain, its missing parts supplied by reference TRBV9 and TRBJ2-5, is DSGVTQTPKHLITATGQRVTLRCSPRSGDLSVYWYQQSLDQGLQFLIQYYNGEERAKGNILERFSAQQFPDLHSELNLSSLELGDSALYFCASSPKRSSGEQETQYFGPGTRLLVL.

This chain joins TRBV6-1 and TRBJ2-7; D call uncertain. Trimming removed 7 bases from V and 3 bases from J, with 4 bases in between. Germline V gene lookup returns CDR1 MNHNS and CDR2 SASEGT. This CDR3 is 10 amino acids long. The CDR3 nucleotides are TGTGCCAGCATGAACTACGAGCAGTACTTC. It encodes CASMNYEQYF.

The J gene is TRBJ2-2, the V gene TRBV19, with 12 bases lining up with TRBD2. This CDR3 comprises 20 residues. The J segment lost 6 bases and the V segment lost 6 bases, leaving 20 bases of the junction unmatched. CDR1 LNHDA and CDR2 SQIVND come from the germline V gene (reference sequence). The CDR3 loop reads CASSTEGLAGYFLGAGELFF. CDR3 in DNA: TGTGCCAGTAGCACCGAAGGACTAGCGGGATACTTTTTGGGAGCCGGGGAGCTGTTTTTT.

CDR3 DNA: TGCGCCAGCAGCCAGGCTATCGTGGAAAAACTGTTTTTT. Translation: CASSQAIVEKLFF. This chain connects TRBV4-1 to TRBJ1-4; D not resolved. V dropped 3 bases and J dropped 8 bases, with 10 bases sitting between them. Germline CDR1 MGHRA, CDR2 YSYEKL. This CDR3 spans 13 amino acids.

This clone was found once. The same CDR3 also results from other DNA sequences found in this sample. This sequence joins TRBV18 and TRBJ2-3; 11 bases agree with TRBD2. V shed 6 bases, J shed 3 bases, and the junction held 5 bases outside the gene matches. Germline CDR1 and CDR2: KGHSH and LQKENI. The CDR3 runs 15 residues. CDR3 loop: CASSPLAGGTDTQYF. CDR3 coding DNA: TGTGCCAGCTCCCCTCTAGCGGGGGGTACAGATACGCAGTATTTT.

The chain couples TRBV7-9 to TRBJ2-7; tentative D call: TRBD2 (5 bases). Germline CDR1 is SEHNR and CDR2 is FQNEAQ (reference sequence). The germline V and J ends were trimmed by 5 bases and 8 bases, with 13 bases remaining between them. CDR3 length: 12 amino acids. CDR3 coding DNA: TGTGCCAGCAGCACTACGGGGTCTCAGCAGTACTTC. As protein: CASSTTGSQQYF.

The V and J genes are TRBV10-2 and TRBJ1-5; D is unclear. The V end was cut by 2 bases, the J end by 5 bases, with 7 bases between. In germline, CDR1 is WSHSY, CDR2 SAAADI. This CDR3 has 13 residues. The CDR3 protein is CASSEVADQPQHF. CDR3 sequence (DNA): TGCGCCAGCAGTGAGGTGGCAGATCAGCCCCAGCATTTT.

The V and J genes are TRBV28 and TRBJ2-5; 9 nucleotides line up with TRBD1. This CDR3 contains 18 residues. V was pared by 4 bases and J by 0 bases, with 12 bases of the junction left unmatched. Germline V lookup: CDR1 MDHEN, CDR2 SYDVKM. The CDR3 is CASSSTGQGIWYQETQYF. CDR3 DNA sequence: TGTGCCAGCAGTTCCACGGGACAGGGAATATGGTACCAAGAGACCCAGTACTTC.

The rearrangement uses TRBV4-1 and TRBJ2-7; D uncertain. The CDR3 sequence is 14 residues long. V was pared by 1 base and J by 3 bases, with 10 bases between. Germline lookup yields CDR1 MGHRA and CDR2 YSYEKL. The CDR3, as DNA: TGCGCCAGCAGCCAAGGCGGCAGCCTCTACGAGCAGTACTTC. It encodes CASSQGGSLYEQYF.

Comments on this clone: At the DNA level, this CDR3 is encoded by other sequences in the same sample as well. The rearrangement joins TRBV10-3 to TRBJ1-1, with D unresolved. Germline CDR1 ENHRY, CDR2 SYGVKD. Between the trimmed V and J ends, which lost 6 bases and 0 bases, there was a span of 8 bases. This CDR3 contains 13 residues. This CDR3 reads CAISALMNTEAFF. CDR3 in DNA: TGTGCCATCAGCGCGTTGATGAACACTGAAGCTTTCTTT.

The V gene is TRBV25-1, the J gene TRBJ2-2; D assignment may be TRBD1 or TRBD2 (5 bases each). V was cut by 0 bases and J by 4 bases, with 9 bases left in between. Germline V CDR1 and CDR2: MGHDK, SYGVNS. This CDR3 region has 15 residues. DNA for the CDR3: TGTGCCAGCAGTGAATACAGGGAGATCACCGGGGAGCTGTTTTTT. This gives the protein CASSEYREITGELFF.

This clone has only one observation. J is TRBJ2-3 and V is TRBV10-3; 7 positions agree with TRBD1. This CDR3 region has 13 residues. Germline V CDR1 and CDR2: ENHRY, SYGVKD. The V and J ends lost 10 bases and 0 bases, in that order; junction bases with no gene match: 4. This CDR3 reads CATRDSSTDTQYF. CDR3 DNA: TGTGCCACCAGGGACAGTAGCACAGATACGCAGTATTTT.

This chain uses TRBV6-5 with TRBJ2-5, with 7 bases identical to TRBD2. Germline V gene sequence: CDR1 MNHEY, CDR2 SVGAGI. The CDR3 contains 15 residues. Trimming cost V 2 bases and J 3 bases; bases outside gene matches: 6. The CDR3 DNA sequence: TGTGCCAGCAGTTACGGGGGGGTAGGTGAAGAGACCCAGTACTTC. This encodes CASSYGGVGEETQYF.